This T cell receptor beta chain was obtained from a study of shared clonotypes between healthy human individuals. V shed 3 bases and J shed 5 bases, with 13 bases lying between them. The CDR3 is made up of 14 amino acids. CDR1 is MNHEY and CDR2 is SMNVEV in the germline V gene (reference sequence). TCRdb keeps only in-frame clones here, not all; method: immunoSEQ multiplex PCR. This sample has millions of clones; 93% occur once, and the top ten carry about 0.39%. CD45RA-negative memory and CD45RA+ naive subsets were split from the CD4+ cells. This receptor was taken from a man younger than 35 in good health. Some clones in this sample may be carry-over from other donors' samples. Sequenced sample: naive CD4+ T cells from PBMCs. Subset indicated: CD45RA+ positively selected. This chain uses TRBV27 with TRBJ1-1; TRBD1 might be the D (6 bases). Here the CDR3 reads CASSFTGFRTEAFF. The CDR3 bases are TGTGCCAGCAGTTTCACAGGGTTCAGGACTGAAGCTTTCTTT.